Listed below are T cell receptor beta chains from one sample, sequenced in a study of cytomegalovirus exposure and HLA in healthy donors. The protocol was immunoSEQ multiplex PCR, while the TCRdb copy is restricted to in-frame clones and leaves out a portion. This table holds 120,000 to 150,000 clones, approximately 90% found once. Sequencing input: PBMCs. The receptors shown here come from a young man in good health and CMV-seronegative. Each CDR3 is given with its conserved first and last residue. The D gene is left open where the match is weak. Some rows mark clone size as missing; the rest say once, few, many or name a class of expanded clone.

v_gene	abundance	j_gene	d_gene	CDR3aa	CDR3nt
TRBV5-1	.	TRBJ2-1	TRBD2	CASSILAGGRNEQFF	TGCGCCAGCAGCATATTAGCGGGAGGACGGAATGAGCAGTTCTTC
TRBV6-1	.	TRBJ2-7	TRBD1	CASLDRAVYEQYF	TGTGCCAGCTTGGACAGGGCGGTGTACGAGCAGTACTTC
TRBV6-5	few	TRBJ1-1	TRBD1	CASSYHGQGRVEAFF	TGTGCCAGCAGTTACCACGGACAGGGAAGGGTTGAAGCTTTCTTT
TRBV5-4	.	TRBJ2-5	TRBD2	CASSLPGLAGGAQETQYF	TGTGCCAGCAGCCTGCCGGGACTAGCGGGGGGGGCTCAAGAGACCCAGTACTTC
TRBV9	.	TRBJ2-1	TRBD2	CASSPRGGSRNEQFF	TGTGCCAGCAGCCCCCGGGGAGGGTCGCGGAATGAGCAGTTCTTC
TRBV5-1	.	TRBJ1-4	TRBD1	CASRDRGWTNEKLFF	TGCGCCAGCAGGGACAGGGGGTGGACTAATGAAAAACTGTTTTTT
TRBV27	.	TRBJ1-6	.	CASSLQVRGRGSYNSPLHF	TGTGCCAGCAGTTTACAGGTCCGAGGGAGGGGCTCCTATAATTCACCCCTCCACTTT
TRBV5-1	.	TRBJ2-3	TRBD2	CASSNYPAGGTDTQYF	TGCGCCAGCAGCAACTACCCAGCGGGGGGCACAGATACGCAGTATTTT
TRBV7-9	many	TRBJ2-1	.	CASSLEVWTYNEQFF	TGTGCCAGCAGCTTAGAGGTCTGGACTTACAATGAGCAGTTCTTC
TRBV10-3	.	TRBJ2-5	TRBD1	CAISEQTGGTQYF	TGTGCCATCAGTGAGCAGACAGGGGGAACCCAGTACTTC
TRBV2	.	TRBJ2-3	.	CACGQEGIPDTQYF	TGTGCCTGCGGACAGGAGGGTATCCCAGATACGCAGTATTTT
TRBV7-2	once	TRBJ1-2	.	CASSATMGRLGGYTF	TGTGCCAGCAGCGCCACGATGGGGCGATTGGGTGGCTACACCTTC
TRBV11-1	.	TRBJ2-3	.	CASSLARYMTDTQYF	TGTGCCAGCAGCTTAGCCCGTTATATGACAGATACGCAGTATTTT
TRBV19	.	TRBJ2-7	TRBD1	CATGTALYEQYF	TGTGCCACTGGGACAGCCCTATACGAGCAGTACTTC
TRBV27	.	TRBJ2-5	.	CASSPPGLQETQYF	TGTGCCAGCAGTCCCCCGGGACTGCAAGAGACCCAGTACTTC
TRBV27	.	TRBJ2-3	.	CASSLFGRDTDTQYF	TGTGCCAGCAGTTTATTTGGCAGGGACACAGATACGCAGTATTTT
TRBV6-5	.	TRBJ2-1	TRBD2	CASSYTSGGANEQFF	TGTGCCAGCAGTTATACTAGCGGGGGGGCCAATGAGCAGTTCTTC
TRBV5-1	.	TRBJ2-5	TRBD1	CASSWATGVRKETQYF	TGCGCCAGCAGCTGGGCTACAGGGGTGAGAAAAGAGACCCAGTACTTC
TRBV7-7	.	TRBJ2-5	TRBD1	CASSDLGQGVGTQYF	TGTGCCAGCAGCGACCTGGGACAGGGGGTTGGGACCCAGTACTTC
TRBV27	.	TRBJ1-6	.	CASSLLSGTINSPLHF	TGTGCCAGCAGTTTATTGTCAGGGACTATTAATTCACCCCTCCACTTT
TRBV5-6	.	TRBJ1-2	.	CASSFEEYGYTF	TGTGCCAGCAGCTTTGAAGAGTATGGCTACACCTTC
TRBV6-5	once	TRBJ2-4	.	CASSYSAGQLQNIQYF	TGTGCCAGCAGTTACTCGGCAGGTCAGCTCCAGAACATTCAGTACTTC
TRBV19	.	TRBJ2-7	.	CASSIEAGNYEQYF	TGTGCCAGTAGTATAGAAGCCGGGAACTACGAGCAGTACTTC
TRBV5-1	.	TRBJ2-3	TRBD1	CASSLVITTGADTQYF	TGCGCCAGCAGCTTGGTCATAACGACAGGGGCAGATACGCAGTATTTT
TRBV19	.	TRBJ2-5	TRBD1	CASSISRQGSGETQYF	TGTGCCAGTAGTATTTCGCGACAGGGGTCGGGGGAGACCCAGTACTTC
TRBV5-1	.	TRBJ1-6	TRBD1	CASSLGTGAYNSPLHF	TGCGCCAGCAGCTTGGGGACAGGGGCGTATAATTCACCCCTCCACTTT
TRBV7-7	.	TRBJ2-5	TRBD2	CASSLGAGGLEETQYF	TGTGCCAGCAGCTTAGGGGCGGGAGGGCTTGAAGAGACCCAGTACTTC
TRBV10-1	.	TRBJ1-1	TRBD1	CASSAQRQGLTTEAFF	TGCGCCAGCAGTGCCCAAAGACAGGGGCTGACCACTGAAGCTTTCTTT
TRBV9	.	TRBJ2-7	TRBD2	CASSAAGETYEQYF	TGTGCCAGCAGCGCAGCGGGGGAGACCTACGAGCAGTACTTC
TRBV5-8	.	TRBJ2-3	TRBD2	CASSSGLAHRDTQYF	TGTGCCAGCAGCTCGGGACTAGCACATAGAGATACGCAGTATTTT
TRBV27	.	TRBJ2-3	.	CASSSTGPTDTQYF	TGTGCCAGCAGTTCGACAGGTCCGACAGATACGCAGTATTTT
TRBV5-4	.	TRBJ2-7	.	CASSYRQVDEQYF	TGTGCCAGCAGTTATCGTCAGGTCGACGAGCAGTACTTC
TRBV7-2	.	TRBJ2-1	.	CASSPHGGLALYEQFF	TGTGCCAGCAGCCCCCATGGTGGGCTAGCCCTATATGAGCAGTTCTTC
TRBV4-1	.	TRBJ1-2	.	CASSQSVSSGYTF	TGCGCCAGCAGCCAAAGTGTATCTAGTGGCTACACCTTC
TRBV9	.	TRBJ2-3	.	CASSDPKGADTQYF	TGTGCCAGCAGCGACCCGAAGGGGGCAGATACGCAGTATTTT
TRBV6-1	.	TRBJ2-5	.	CASREISQETQYF	TGTGCCAGCAGGGAGATAAGCCAAGAGACCCAGTACTTC
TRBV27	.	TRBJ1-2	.	CASSRERGYGYTF	TGTGCCAGCAGCCGTGAACGGGGCTATGGCTACACCTTC
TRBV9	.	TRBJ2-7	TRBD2	CASSPVGGYEQYF	TGTGCCAGCAGCCCCGTGGGGGGGTACGAGCAGTACTTC
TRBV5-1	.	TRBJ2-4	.	CASSLEREWDIQYF	TGCGCCAGCAGCTTGGAAAGGGAGTGGGACATTCAGTACTTC
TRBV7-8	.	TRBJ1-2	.	CASSPRRANYGYTF	TGTGCCAGCAGCCCCCGGCGGGCTAACTATGGCTACACCTTC
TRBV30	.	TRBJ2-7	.	CAWRETYEQYF	TGTGCCTGGAGGGAGACCTACGAGCAGTACTTC
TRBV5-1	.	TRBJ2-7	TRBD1	CASSHDPGQGSYEQYF	TGCGCCAGCAGCCATGACCCGGGACAGGGATCCTACGAGCAGTACTTC
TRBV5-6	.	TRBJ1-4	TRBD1	CASSLSGQGWGLNEKLFF	TGTGCCAGCAGCTTGTCGGGACAGGGCTGGGGTTTGAATGAAAAACTGTTTTTT
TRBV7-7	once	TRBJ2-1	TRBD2	CASSTGLAGGLDEQFF	TGTGCCAGCAGTACCGGACTAGCGGGGGGTTTGGATGAGCAGTTCTTC
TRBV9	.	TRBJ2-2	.	CASSVQGANTGELFF	TGTGCCAGCAGCGTACAGGGCGCGAACACCGGGGAGCTGTTTTTT